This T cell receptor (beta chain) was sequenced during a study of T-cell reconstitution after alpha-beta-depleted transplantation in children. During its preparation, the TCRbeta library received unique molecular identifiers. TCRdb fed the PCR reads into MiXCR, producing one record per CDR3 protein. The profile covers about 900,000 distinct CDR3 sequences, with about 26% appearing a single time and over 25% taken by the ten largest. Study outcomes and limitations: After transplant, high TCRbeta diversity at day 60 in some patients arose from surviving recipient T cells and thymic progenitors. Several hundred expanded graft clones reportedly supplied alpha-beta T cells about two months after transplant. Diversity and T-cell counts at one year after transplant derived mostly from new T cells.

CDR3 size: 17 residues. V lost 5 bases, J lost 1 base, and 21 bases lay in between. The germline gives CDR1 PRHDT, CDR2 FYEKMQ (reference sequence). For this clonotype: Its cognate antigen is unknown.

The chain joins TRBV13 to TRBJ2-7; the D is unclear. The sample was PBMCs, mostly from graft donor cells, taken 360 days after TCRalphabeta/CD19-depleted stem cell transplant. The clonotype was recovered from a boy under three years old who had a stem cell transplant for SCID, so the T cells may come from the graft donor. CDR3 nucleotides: TGTGCCAGCAGCCCAATCGGGTCGGGCAAGGTATCCTACGAGCAGTACTTC. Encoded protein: CASSPIGSGKVSYEQYF.